This T cell receptor beta chain appears in the sequencing data of a study of cytomegalovirus exposure and HLA in healthy donors. Findings and caveats of the study: By a later analysis, the bulk of CMV-associated TCR beta chains appeared HLA-restricted.

The V gene end was trimmed by 2 bases and the J gene end by 0 bases; junction bases not matched to a gene: 4. CDR3 size: 16 residues. CDR1 SEHNR and CDR2 FQNEAQ come from the germline V gene (reference sequence). As regards this clone: Its cognate antigen is unknown.

The PCR contained 60 Vbeta and 13 Jbeta primers. Sequencing used immunoSEQ multiplex PCR; TCRdb keeps in-frame clones, though not all of them. The data hold 150,000 to 200,000 clones, with approximately 86% observed a single time. This clonotype originated in a woman between 18 and 30 years old in good health and CMV-seronegative. The source material was PBMCs. The chain recombines TRBV7-9 with TRBJ1-1; 9 bases align to TRBD1. The CDR3: CASSLLQGALNTEAFF. The CDR3 nucleotides are TGTGCCAGCAGCTTATTACAGGGGGCGCTGAACACTGAAGCTTTCTTT.